This TCR beta chain comes out of a study of blood T cell repertoires in COVID-19. Profiling relied on immunoSEQ multiplex PCR, and the TCRdb table lists in-frame clones only, not all of them. The repertoire consists of approximately 230,000 clones, with 70% to 90% occurring once and the leading ten covering 1.5% to 2%. CDR1 and CDR2 from the germline V gene are MNHEY and SVGAGI. J gave up 5 bases and V 0 bases, and 5 bases lay outside the gene matches. The CDR3 covers 15 residues. Two negative PCRs, clearance, or symptom resolution were required of recovered Cohort 3 donors. V usage is TRBV6-5 and J usage is TRBJ2-7, with TRBD2 identical over 9 bases. The material sequenced was PBMCs or T cells enriched from blood (not recorded which). This clonotype was obtained from a man aged 35 to 55 who had recovered from COVID-19. CDR3 sequence (DNA): TGTGCCAGCAGTTACTCGATCGGACTAGCGAACGAGCAGTACTTC. The encoded protein is CASSYSIGLANEQYF.